Listed here are 31 T cell receptor beta chains from one sample, sequenced in a study of regulatory T cells in long-lasting Graves disease. Described time point: persistent/refractory GD, antithyroid drugs over 5 years with positive TRAb. PBMC-extracted RNA yielded the TCR library. CDR3 regions were amplified by Arm-PCR using iRepertoire HTBI primers to build TCR beta libraries. TCRdb analysed the multiplex PCR reads with MiXCR anew, one entry per CDR3 protein. The sample has about 290,000 distinct CDR3 sequences, around 20% seen once. This specimen consisted of peripheral blood mononuclear cells (PBMCs), obtained when the disease was refractory, from a patient treated with antithyroid drugs. The source of these receptors is a female donor with Graves disease.

The rearrangement uses TRBV11-2 and TRBJ1-1; D gene ambiguous. The V and J ends lost 6 bases and 7 bases respectively, with 12 bases between them. Germline loops: CDR1 SGHAT, CDR2 FQNNGV. This CDR3 has 12 amino acids. In DNA form, the CDR3 reads TGTGCCAGCAGTAAAGTACAGATTGAAGCTTTCTTT. This codes for CASSKVQIEAFF.

This clonotype was found a few times. V usage is TRBV6-5 and J usage is TRBJ2-2, with D possibly being TRBD1 (6 bases). Trimming took off 3 bases at V and 2 bases at J, with 10 bases between the two ends. This CDR3 comprises 15 residues. Germline V gene sequence: CDR1 MNHEY, CDR2 SVGAGI. The CDR3 protein is CASSYSGTNTGELFF. The CDR3 bases are TGTGCCAGCAGTTATTCCGGGACAAACACCGGGGAGCTGTTTTTT.

This clonotype was recorded many times. The V call is TRBV13, the J call TRBJ1-1; unclear D gene. Trimming shortened V by 2 bases and J by 1 base, and 11 bases separated the two germline ends. The CDR3 has 15 residues. Germline CDR1 PRHDT, CDR2 FYEKMQ (reference sequence). Here the CDR3 reads CASSLTQVGNTEAFF. The CDR3 DNA reads TGTGCCAGCAGCTTAACCCAGGTGGGGAACACTGAAGCTTTCTTT.

This rearrangement joins TRBV20-1 to TRBJ2-7, with 8 bases aligning to TRBD1. The CDR3 loop spans 12 amino acids. Germline V lookup: CDR1 DFQATT, CDR2 SNEGSKA (reference sequence). V trimming: 4 bases; J trimming: 6 bases; junction bases outside the gene matches: 5. The CDR3 DNA sequence: TGCAGTGCTAAGACAGGGGCGTCCGAGCAGTACTTC. Encoded protein: CSAKTGASEQYF.

This clonotype has more than one count but fewer than ten. This chain uses TRBV12-3 or TRBV12-4 with TRBJ1-1; 7 bases align to TRBD1. V lost 6 bases to trimming and J lost 5 bases; unmatched junction nucleotides: 9. This CDR3 contains 14 residues. The CDR3 DNA reads as TGTGCCAGCAGCTTCCGGGACAGACCTACTGAAGCTTTCTTT. It yields the protein CASSFRDRPTEAFF.

The chain combines TRBV5-1 with TRBJ1-1; D is perhaps TRBD1 (5 bases). The CDR3 has 15 amino acids. Looked up from germline, CDR1 is SGHRS and CDR2 is YFSETQ. V was trimmed by 2 bases and J by 1 base, leaving 12 bases between them. In DNA, the CDR3 is TGCGCCAGCAGCTTCGGGGCGGGAAAGAACACTGAAGCTTTCTTT. Its translation is CASSFGAGKNTEAFF.

The chain couples TRBV6-1 to TRBJ1-5, with D tentatively TRBD1 (5 bases). CDR1 MNHNS and CDR2 SASEGT come from the germline V gene. The CDR3 has 13 residues. V was pared by 7 bases and J by 5 bases, with 12 bases between. In DNA, the CDR3 is TGTGCCAGCACCCGACAGCAAGATCAGCCCCAGCATTTT. This sequence encodes CASTRQQDQPQHF.

This chain connects TRBV28 to TRBJ2-3; a weak D match, TRBD2 (6 bases). V was cut by 3 bases and J by 4 bases, with 20 bases left in between. This CDR3 is built from 17 residues. The germline V gene has CDR1 MDHEN and CDR2 SYDVKM. CDR3 sequence reads: CASSLVSYGGVPDTQYF. Here the CDR3 DNA reads TGTGCCAGCAGTTTGGTCTCCTACGGGGGAGTCCCAGATACGCAGTATTTT.

This rearrangement joins TRBV28 to TRBJ1-2; unclear D gene. The CDR3 covers 12 residues. Between the trimmed V and J ends, which lost 2 bases and 8 bases, there was a span of 9 bases. Germline lookup yields CDR1 MDHEN and CDR2 SYDVKM. The CDR3 DNA reads TGTGCCAGCAGTTTAACCGGGATCGGCTACACCTTC. It translates to CASSLTGIGYTF.

The chain's CDR3 is CATSVKYQNQPQHF. CDR3 DNA sequence: TGTGCCACCAGTGTGAAGTACCAAAATCAGCCCCAGCATTTT. V usage is TRBV24-1 and J usage is TRBJ1-5; the D is unclear. V gave up 5 bases and J gave up 4 bases, with 11 bases separating them. Germline lookup yields CDR1 KGHDR and CDR2 SFDVKD. The CDR3 has 14 amino acids.

The chain recombines TRBV14 with TRBJ2-1; the D gene is possibly TRBD2 (5 bases). In germline, CDR1 is SGHDN, CDR2 FVKESK. CDR3 length: 16 residues. The V end was cut by 1 base, the J end by 4 bases, with 14 bases between. This CDR3 reads CASSQVRGRQYNEQFF. The CDR3 nucleotides read TGTGCCAGCAGCCAAGTTCGCGGGCGGCAATACAATGAGCAGTTCTTC.

The genes are TRBV30 and TRBJ1-1; no clear D. V dropped 4 bases and J dropped 4 bases, with 16 bases sitting between them. The length of the CDR3 is 14 residues. Per the germline V gene, CDR1 is GTSNPN and CDR2 is SVGIG (reference sequence). In DNA, the CDR3 is TGTGCCTGGACCAGACCTGGTGAGGGCACTGAAGCTTTCTTT. This gives the protein CAWTRPGEGTEAFF.

V usage is TRBV28 and J usage is TRBJ2-1, with 8 bases lining up with TRBD2. The CDR3 is 15 residues long. Losses at the gene ends were 3 bases for V and 4 bases for J; bases not matched to a gene: 5. Germline V CDR1 and CDR2: MDHEN, SYDVKM. Written as DNA, the CDR3 is TGTGCCAGCAGTTTCGCGCTAGCGGGTTACAATGAGCAGTTCTTC. It yields the protein CASSFALAGYNEQFF.

In its sample, this clonotype was seen once. Given a much more abundant clone one base away, this may be a read error. This chain uses TRBV28 with TRBJ1-5; 8 bases line up with TRBD1. Germline V CDR1 and CDR2: MDHEN, SYDVKM. The CDR3 loop spans 16 amino acids. DNA of the CDR3: TGTGCCGGCAGTTTAAGGTCCAGGGGGCACAATCAGCCCCAGCATTTT. It is translated as CAGSLRSRGHNQPQHF.

This clonotype was seen ten or more times. The rearrangement links TRBV28 to TRBJ2-7; TRBD1 agrees at 7 bases. V lost 1 base and J lost 3; bases outside the gene matches: 6. The CDR3 runs 15 residues. The germline gives CDR1 MDHEN, CDR2 SYDVKM. CDR3 in DNA: TGTGCCAGCAGTTTATTAACTGGACAGGACTACGAGCAGTACTTC. Its translation: CASSLLTGQDYEQYF. The full variable domain, its missing parts supplied by reference TRBV28 and TRBJ2-7, is DVKVTQSSRYLVKRTGEKVFLECVQDMDHENMFWYRQDPGLGLRLIYFSYDVKMKEKGDIPEGYSVSREKKERFSLILESASTNQTSMYLCASSLLTGQDYEQYFGPGTRLTVT.

Details on this clonotype: This may be a read error, as it is one base from a much larger clone. The rearrangement links TRBV27 to TRBJ1-2, with D hard to call. This CDR3 region has 13 residues. CDR1 and CDR2 from the germline V gene are MNHEY and SMNVEV (reference sequence). V dropped 0 bases and J dropped 9 bases, with 11 bases sitting between them. In DNA form, the CDR3 reads TGTGCCAGCAGTTTATCGGTACGCCATCGCTACACCTTC. This translates into CASSLSVRHRYTF.

This clonotype was observed a handful of times. This could be a read error, since a much larger clone is one nucleotide away. V gene TRBV5-4 combines with J gene TRBJ2-5; D is uncertain. Germline V gene sequence: CDR1 SGHNT, CDR2 YYREEE (reference sequence). This CDR3 is built from 13 residues. The CDR3 reads CTSSSRDQETQYF. The CDR3 DNA follows: TGTACCAGCAGTTCCCGGGACCAAGAGACCCAGTACTTC.

The chain couples TRBV29-1 to TRBJ1-5; a weak D match, TRBD1 (5 bases). Germline values: CDR1 SQVTM, CDR2 ANQGSEA. Trimming removed 6 bases from V and 1 base from J, with 13 bases in between. The CDR3 is 14 amino acids. CDR3 sequence reads: CSVGQGTSNQPQHF. The CDR3 bases are TGCAGCGTGGGCCAGGGTACGAGCAATCAGCCCCAGCATTTT.

To note about this clonotype: The junction does not match germline at one end; this may be a read error. The gene calls are TRBV19 and TRBJ2-3, with D tentatively TRBD1 (5 bases). Germline CDR1 and CDR2: LNHDA and SQIVND (reference sequence). CDR3 length equals 16 residues. The CDR3 DNA is TGTGCCAGTGGGCCTGGTTATAGGGGCAGTTTTGATACGCAGTACTTT. Translated: CASGPGYRGSFDTQYF.

This clonotype was seen only a few times. The chain has TRBV19 and TRBJ1-1, with a tentative D call TRBD1 (6 bases). The germline CDR1 and CDR2 sequences are LNHDA and SQIVND (reference sequence). The CDR3 sequence is 13 residues long. The V gene lost 4 bases and the J gene lost 4 bases, with 10 bases spanning the gap. The CDR3 DNA follows: TGTGCCAGTAGTACAGGGGCGCCCACTGAAGCTTTCTTT. Protein product: CASSTGAPTEAFF. Using reference TRBV19 and TRBJ1-1 for the parts outside the CDR3, the full variable domain is DGGITQSPKYLFRKEGQNVTLSCEQNLNHDAMYWYRQDPGQGLRLIYYSQIVNDFQKGDIAEGYSVSREKKESFPLTVTSAQKNPTAFYLCASSTGAPTEAFFGQGTRLTVV.

This chain joins TRBV7-9 and TRBJ1-4; tentative D call: TRBD1 (5 bases). Trimming shortened V by 5 bases and J by 8 bases, and 18 bases separated the two germline ends. CDR1 and CDR2 (germline): SEHNR, FQNEAQ (reference sequence). The CDR3 totals 15 residues. CDR3: CASSLGPGPKEKLFF. DNA of the CDR3: TGTGCCAGCAGCCTCGGACCGGGGCCAAAAGAAAAACTGTTTTTT.

This clonotype was detected ten times or more. The rearrangement joins TRBV28 to TRBJ1-5, with 7 positions matching TRBD1. The CDR3 length is 17 residues. V lost 8 bases, J lost 2 bases, and 15 bases stayed unmatched. The V gene's germline CDR1 is MDHEN and CDR2 SYDVKM. The CDR3 sequence: CASGVALDRAGNQPQHF. CDR3 coding DNA: TGTGCCAGCGGAGTCGCTTTAGACAGGGCTGGCAATCAGCCCCAGCATTTT.

This clonotype was counted at least ten times. The genes are TRBV15 and TRBJ2-7; D may be TRBD2 (5 bases). This CDR3 is built from 13 residues. The germline CDR1 and CDR2 sequences are LNHNV and YYDKDF (reference sequence). V shed 0 bases and J shed 5 bases, with 8 bases lying between them. CDR3 coding DNA: TGTGCCACCAGCAGAGATCAGAGGGACGAGCAGTACTTC. Translated: CATSRDQRDEQYF.

The chain uses TRBV12-3 or TRBV12-4 and TRBJ2-1, with 12 bases lining up with TRBD2. This CDR3 region has 16 residues. V gave up 3 bases and J gave up 8 bases; unmatched junction bases: 8. The CDR3 DNA is TGTGCCAGCAGTTTGGGGACTAGCGGGTGGGGGGATGAGCAGTTCTTC. It specifies CASSLGTSGWGDEQFF.

This clonotype has a handful of counts. This chain uses TRBV15 with TRBJ1-4; D may be TRBD1 (5 bases). Germline loops: CDR1 LNHNV, CDR2 YYDKDF (reference sequence). V was shortened by 0 bases and J by 8 bases, with 16 bases between the two germline ends. The length of the CDR3 is 16 residues. CDR3 in DNA: TGTGCCACCAGCAGAGATCTTGGGCCTTCAGGGGAAAAACTGTTTTTT. It specifies CATSRDLGPSGEKLFF.

This clonotype was counted ten times or more. The V and J genes are TRBV3-1 and TRBJ1-2; TRBD1 matches at 12 bases. V lost 2 bases and J lost 7; bases outside the gene matches: 8. Germline loops: CDR1 LGHDT, CDR2 YNNKEL (reference sequence). The CDR3 length is 16 residues. This chain's CDR3 is CASSQTPGQGASGYTF. The CDR3 nucleotides are TGTGCCAGCAGCCAAACCCCGGGACAGGGGGCTAGTGGCTACACCTTC.

The gene calls are TRBV4-3 and TRBJ1-6; no reliable D call. This CDR3 comprises 15 residues. Trimming took 0 bases from V and 8 from J, leaving 11 bases between them. Per the germline V gene, CDR1 is LGHNA and CDR2 is YSLEER. The CDR3 DNA sequence: TGCGCCAGCAGCCAAGATAGAGCAACCTATTCACCCCTCCACTTT. The encoded protein is CASSQDRATYSPLHF.

As regards this clonotype: This could be a read error, since a much larger clone is one nucleotide away. CDR3 nucleotides: TGTGCCAGCAGTGGACCCTCCGGGACAGGGGCCTACGAGCAGTACTTC. It translates to CASSGPSGTGAYEQYF. The chain has TRBV6-2 or TRBV6-3 and TRBJ2-7; TRBD1 agrees at 10 bases. The CDR3 covers 16 residues. The germline gives CDR1 MNHEY, CDR2 SVGEGT. The J segment lost 2 bases and the V segment lost 5 bases, leaving 9 bases of the junction unmatched.

This rearrangement joins TRBV5-1 to TRBJ2-3, with 9 positions matching TRBD2. The length of the CDR3 is 20 residues. V trimming: 2 bases; J trimming: 3 bases; junction bases outside the gene matches: 19. Germline assignment: CDR1 SGHRS and CDR2 YFSETQ. The CDR3 loop reads CASSFSPVLLSGSWTDTQYF. CDR3 sequence (DNA): TGCGCCAGCAGCTTTTCCCCCGTCCTCCTTAGCGGGAGCTGGACAGATACGCAGTATTTT.

This clonotype was observed at least ten times. J is TRBJ1-4 and V is TRBV2; D is perhaps TRBD1 (6 bases). The CDR3 runs to 14 residues. V was trimmed by 2 bases and J by 8 bases, leaving 12 bases between them. Germline CDR1 and CDR2: SNHLY and FYNNEI. This chain's CDR3 is CASSEWGLREKLFF. The CDR3, as DNA: TGTGCCAGCAGTGAATGGGGGCTCCGGGAAAAACTGTTTTTT. Using reference TRBV2 and TRBJ1-4 for the parts outside the CDR3, the full variable domain is EPEVTQTPSHQVTQMGQEVILRCVPISNHLYFYWYRQILGQKVEFLVSFYNNEISEKSEIFDDQFSVERPDGSNFTLKIRSTKLEDSAMYFCASSEWGLREKLFFGSGTQLSVL.

V is TRBV7-3 and J is TRBJ1-6; D uncertain. The CDR3 covers 14 residues. Trimming stripped 6 bases from V and 6 bases from J, with 12 bases between. The germline CDR1 and CDR2 sequences are SGHTA and FQGTGA. This chain's CDR3 is CASSFGVGNSPLHF. The CDR3 region has the DNA TGTGCCAGCAGTTTTGGGGTTGGTAATTCACCCCTCCACTTT.